Listed below are T cell receptor beta chains from one sample, sequenced in a study of vaccination effects on CD4 cells after COVID-19. Using immunoSEQ multiplex PCR, the repertoire was profiled, and TCRdb retains in-frame clones only, with some absent. The sample lists under 40,000 clones, roughly four fifths occurring once. For these receptors, no antigen is known. The sample consisted of CD4+ T cells from PBMCs cultured with HCoV-NL63 spike peptides, taken after COVID-19 vaccination. These receptor sequences come from a human donor who received a COVID-19 vaccine. Some clones in this sample may be carry-over from other donors' samples. CDR3s leave out the opening cysteine and the closing phenylalanine or tryptophan. Each record gives: CDR3 protein, V gene.

CDR3: ASSLVPTEAF
V: TRBV7-3

CDR3: ASSTPRGRRSYEQF
V: TRBV7-8

CDR3: ASSPPGLAFNEQF
V: TRBV18

CDR3: ASSLGTLNTEAF
V: TRBV5-1

CDR3: ASSPRADGNTEAF
V: TRBV9

CDR3: ASSFRDRGLYEQF
V: TRBV27

CDR3: ASSLGMSGNTIY
V: TRBV7-2

CDR3: AWRAGTGANEKLF
V: TRBV30

CDR3: ASMPQGEPDTQY
V: TRBV2

CDR3: ASSLPGMNTEAF
V: TRBV5-1

CDR3: ASSQGRYNSPLH
V: TRBV4-3

CDR3: ASSPGTGPADTQY
V: TRBV2

CDR3: ASSLRGMGEQF
V: TRBV12-3/TRBV12-4

CDR3: ASTSPRSGQGTNEQF
V: TRBV7-2

CDR3: ASSSGTGTYTGELF
V: TRBV7-8

CDR3: ASSTGQIAKNIQY
V: TRBV6-5

CDR3: AWSRGRNYGYT
V: TRBV30